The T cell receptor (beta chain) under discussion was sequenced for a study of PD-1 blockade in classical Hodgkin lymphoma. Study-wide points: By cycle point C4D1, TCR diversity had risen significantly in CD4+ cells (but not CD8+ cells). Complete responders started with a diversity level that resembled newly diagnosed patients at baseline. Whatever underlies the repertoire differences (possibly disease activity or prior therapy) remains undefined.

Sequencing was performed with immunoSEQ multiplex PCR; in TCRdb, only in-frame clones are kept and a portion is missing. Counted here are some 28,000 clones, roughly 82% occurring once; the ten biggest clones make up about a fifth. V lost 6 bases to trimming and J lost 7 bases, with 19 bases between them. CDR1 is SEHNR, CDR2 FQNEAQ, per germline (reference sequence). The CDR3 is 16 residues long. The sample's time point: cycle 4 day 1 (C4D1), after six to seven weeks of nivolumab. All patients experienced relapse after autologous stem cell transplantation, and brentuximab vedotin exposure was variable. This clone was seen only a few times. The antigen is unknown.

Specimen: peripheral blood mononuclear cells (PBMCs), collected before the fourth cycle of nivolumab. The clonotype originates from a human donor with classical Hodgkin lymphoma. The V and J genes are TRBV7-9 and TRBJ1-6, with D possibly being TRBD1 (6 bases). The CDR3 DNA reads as TGTGCCAGCAGGTTGGGAACAGGGACTATGAATTCACCCCTCCACTTT. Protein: CASRLGTGTMNSPLHF.